Below are 27 T cell receptor beta chains sequenced from a single sample in a study of shared clonotypes between healthy human individuals. Measured with immunoSEQ multiplex PCR; TCRdb has only the in-frame clones, and not every one. Altogether roughly 2,500,000 clones are present, roughly 93% being singletons, with the ten largest covering approximately 0.37%. Sequencing was carried out using naive CD4+ T cells from PBMCs. Subset given: CD45RA+ positively selected. The origin of the receptors is a man younger than 35 in good health. Some clones in this sample may be carry-over from other donors' samples.

The rearrangement uses TRBV27 and TRBJ1-4, with D possibly TRBD1 on 6 matching bases. The CDR3 sequence is 17 residues long. V lost 1 base, J lost 6 bases, and 18 bases lay in between. Per the germline V gene, CDR1 is MNHEY and CDR2 is SMNVEV (reference sequence). DNA for the CDR3: TGTGCCAGCAGTTTATTCGGTGTGCGGGGGCTAGATGAAAAACTGTTTTTT. Residues: CASSLFGVRGLDEKLFF.

This clone was counted only a few times. Other DNA sequences within the sample encode an identical CDR3. This CDR3 is CAWSGGSNQPQHF. In nucleotides, the CDR3 is TGTGCCTGGAGTGGAGGCAGCAATCAGCCCCAGCATTTT. The chain couples TRBV30 to TRBJ1-5; D not certain. The V gene lost 1 base and the J gene lost 1 base, with 5 bases spanning the gap. Per the germline V gene, CDR1 is GTSNPN and CDR2 is SVGIG (reference sequence). This CDR3 is 13 amino acids long.

V usage is TRBV9 and J usage is TRBJ2-5; perhaps TRBD1 as D (5 bases). Germline V gene data show CDR1 as SGDLS and CDR2 as YYNGEE. V lost 4 bases and J 2 bases, leaving 15 bases between the germline ends. This CDR3 has 15 amino acids. This CDR3 is CASSPESNRQETQYF. The CDR3 DNA is TGTGCCAGCAGCCCGGAATCGAACAGGCAAGAGACCCAGTACTTC.

This chain joins TRBV6-6 and TRBJ2-5; 15 bases line up with TRBD2. J was trimmed by 5 bases and V by 5 bases; bases with no gene match: 6. Germline CDR1 reads MNHNY; CDR2 reads SVGAGI (reference sequence). The CDR3 is 16 residues long. CDR3 region: CASSPHGTSGRETQYF. The CDR3 region has the DNA TGTGCCAGCAGTCCTCACGGGACTAGCGGGAGGGAGACCCAGTACTTC.

This rearrangement joins TRBV5-1 to TRBJ1-1; D ambiguous. The CDR3 is 12 residues long. V was shortened by 4 bases and J by 5 bases, with 9 bases between the two germline ends. Germline V lookup: CDR1 SGHRS, CDR2 YFSETQ. The CDR3: CASSATETEAFF. CDR3 nucleotide sequence: TGCGCCAGCAGCGCAACAGAGACTGAAGCTTTCTTT.

The CDR3 sequence is CASSAGREKLFF. CDR3 DNA: TGTGCCAGCAGTGCCGGGCGTGAAAAACTGTTTTTT. V and J are TRBV28 and TRBJ1-4; no firm D call. Deletions cut 5 bases from V and 7 bases from J, with 8 bases between. The CDR3 is 12 amino acids. From germline, CDR1 is MDHEN and CDR2 SYDVKM.

DNA for the CDR3: TGCGCCAGCAGCTTGGCGGGGACTAGCGGGCAGTACTTC. Encoded protein: CASSLAGTSGQYF. This chain uses TRBV5-1 with TRBJ2-7, with 11 bases matching TRBD2. Germline values: CDR1 SGHRS, CDR2 YFSETQ. J lost 9 bases, V lost 0 bases, and 2 bases had no gene match. This CDR3 comprises 13 residues.

The chain employs TRBV9 and TRBJ2-2; no reliable D call. The length of the CDR3 is 16 residues. V dropped 0 bases and J dropped 3 bases, with 12 bases sitting between them. Germline CDR1 is SGDLS and CDR2 is YYNGEE. The CDR3: CASSVAVGSDTGELFF. As DNA, the CDR3 is TGTGCCAGCAGCGTAGCAGTAGGATCCGACACCGGGGAGCTGTTTTTT.

This clone was observed a few times. The same CDR3 also results from other DNA sequences found in this sample. The gene calls are TRBV7-3 and TRBJ2-3, with D hard to call. The CDR3 is 14 residues long. Germline CDR1 SGHTA, CDR2 FQGTGA. V was clipped by 5 bases and J by 1 base, with 10 bases between them. DNA of the CDR3: TGTGCCAGCAGCCCAGGCACGGGCACAGATACGCAGTATTTT. Translating it yields CASSPGTGTDTQYF.

The chain recombines TRBV21-1 with TRBJ1-1. TRBV21-1 is a listed pseudogene. The CDR3 is 17 amino acids. The CDR3 region has the DNA TGTGCCAGCAGCAAACTAGCCGGACCCGGGCCCTACACTGAAGCTTTCTTT. This codes for CASSKLAGPGPYTEAFF.

J is TRBJ1-5 and V is TRBV6-6; TRBD1 matches 8 bases. V shed 0 bases, J shed 7 bases, and the junction held 8 bases outside the gene matches. The CDR3 runs 16 residues. Germline CDR1 MNHNY, CDR2 SVGAGI (reference sequence). The CDR3 is CASSYSATGVGQPQHF. CDR3 coding DNA: TGTGCCAGCAGTTACTCGGCGACAGGGGTCGGGCAGCCCCAGCATTTT.

The chain is built from TRBV9 and TRBJ2-7; possible D gene TRBD2, 5 bases. The V and J ends lost 4 bases and 6 bases respectively, with 14 bases between them. Germline CDR1 is SGDLS and CDR2 is YYNGEE. The CDR3 runs to 13 residues. The CDR3 sequence: CASSSALRGEQYF. CDR3 in DNA: TGTGCCAGCAGCTCGGCCCTACGGGGCGAGCAGTACTTC.

V and J are TRBV27 and TRBJ2-2, with TRBD2 matching 8 bases. The germline gives CDR1 MNHEY, CDR2 SMNVEV (reference sequence). CDR3 size: 16 residues. The V gene end was trimmed by 3 bases and the J gene end by 5 bases; junction bases not matched to a gene: 8. CDR3 bases: TGTGCCAGCAGTTTTTTGGCGGGAGGAGGTACCGGGGAGCTGTTTTTT. Its protein is CASSFLAGGGTGELFF.

For this clone: The sample holds other DNA sequences that translate to the same CDR3. The rearrangement links TRBV28 to TRBJ2-3; tentative D call: TRBD1 (6 bases). There are 14 residues in the CDR3. V lost 5 bases and J 3 bases, leaving 12 bases between the germline ends. Germline V gene data show CDR1 as MDHEN and CDR2 as SYDVKM. CDR3 sequence reads: CASSPQGRTDTQYF. In nucleotides, the CDR3 is TGTGCCAGCAGTCCACAGGGACGGACAGATACGCAGTATTTT.

The CDR3 DNA sequence: TGCGCCAGCAGCGATAACGGACAGGGCGGAGAGACCCAGTACTTC. Translating it yields CASSDNGQGGETQYF. This chain uses TRBV5-1 with TRBJ2-5; 8 nucleotides line up with TRBD1. Per the germline V gene, CDR1 is SGHRS and CDR2 is YFSETQ. Losses at the gene ends were 4 bases for V and 4 bases for J; bases not matched to a gene: 9. The CDR3 sequence is 15 residues long. Looking up the rest from reference TRBV5-1 and TRBJ2-5 gives the full variable domain: KAGVTQTPRYLIKTRGQQVTLSCSPISGHRSVSWYQQTPGQGLQFLFEYFSETQRNKGNFPGRFSGRQFSNSRSEMNVSTLELGDSALYLCASSDNGQGGETQYFGPGTRLLVL.

The chain uses TRBV6-5 and TRBJ2-7; TRBD2 might be the D (5 bases). Trimming cost V 6 bases and J 3 bases, with 12 bases left between them. The CDR3 contains 13 residues. From germline, CDR1 is MNHEY and CDR2 SVGAGI. DNA for the CDR3: TGTGCCAGCAGGCGAAGTGGGAGCTACGAGCAGTACTTC. This gives the protein CASRRSGSYEQYF.

The chain recombines TRBV28 with TRBJ2-2; 7 bases match TRBD1. Germline CDR1 reads MDHEN; CDR2 reads SYDVKM. Losses at the gene ends were 3 bases for V and 0 bases for J; bases not matched to a gene: 1. The CDR3 extends over 15 amino acids. The CDR3 DNA reads as TGTGCCAGCAGTTTTGACAGGGCGAACACCGGGGAGCTGTTTTTT. Encoded protein: CASSFDRANTGELFF.

The chain joins TRBV6-1 to TRBJ2-7; 7 bases line up with TRBD2. The V segment lost 6 bases and the J segment 5 bases; nucleotides outside the gene matches: 10. Germline loops: CDR1 MNHNS, CDR2 SASEGT. The CDR3 loop spans 14 amino acids. The CDR3 reads CASSRTGGRDEQYF. The CDR3 DNA reads as TGTGCCAGCAGCCGGACCGGGGGGAGGGACGAGCAGTACTTC.

Comment on this clone: Other DNA sequences in this specimen translate into the identical CDR3. The V and J genes are TRBV5-1 and TRBJ2-2; D unclear. Trimming shortened V by 1 base and J by 0 bases, and 7 bases separated the two germline ends. The CDR3 contains 15 residues. In germline, CDR1 is SGHRS, CDR2 YFSETQ. DNA of the CDR3: TGCGCCAGCAGCTTGTTAACCCCGAACACCGGGGAGCTGTTTTTT. This translates into CASSLLTPNTGELFF. The full variable domain, completed using reference TRBV5-1 and TRBJ2-2, is KAGVTQTPRYLIKTRGQQVTLSCSPISGHRSVSWYQQTPGQGLQFLFEYFSETQRNKGNFPGRFSGRQFSNSRSEMNVSTLELGDSALYLCASSLLTPNTGELFFGEGSRLTVL.

The J gene is TRBJ2-2, the V gene TRBV2, with a tentative D call TRBD2 (6 bases). V lost 5 bases to trimming and J lost 6 bases, with 10 bases between them. CDR1 is SNHLY, CDR2 FYNNEI, per germline. The CDR3 spans 13 residues. The CDR3 DNA follows: TGTGCCAGCAGTACGGGGACTTCCGGGGAGCTGTTTTTT. This encodes CASSTGTSGELFF.

The V call is TRBV18, the J call TRBJ2-5; D not resolved. This CDR3 is 14 amino acids long. V shed 0 bases and J shed 4 bases, with 9 bases lying between them. Per germline, CDR1 KGHSH and CDR2 LQKENI. CDR3 amino acids: CASSPPPQVETQYF. The CDR3 DNA sequence: TGTGCCAGCTCACCACCGCCGCAAGTAGAGACCCAGTACTTC.

The CDR3 bases are TGTGCCACCAGCGCCCACAGGGGCTACGGAGACACTGAAGCTTTCTTT. Translating gives CATSAHRGYGDTEAFF. The V gene is TRBV15, the J gene TRBJ1-1, with TRBD1 matching over 7 bases. Looked up from germline, CDR1 is LNHNV and CDR2 is YYDKDF (reference sequence). CDR3 size: 16 residues. V was pared by 5 bases and J by 3 bases, with 12 bases of the junction left unmatched.

The table lists this clone with a few counts. This chain uses TRBV5-1 with TRBJ2-7, with 7 bases that match TRBD1. V dropped 4 bases and J dropped 7; count of bases not matched to a gene: 17. The CDR3 length is 16 residues. Germline lookup yields CDR1 SGHRS and CDR2 YFSETQ. The DNA of the CDR3 is TGCGCCAGCAGCACTTCCCCGGGACAGCTTTTCTGGGAGCAGTACTTC. Translating it yields CASSTSPGQLFWEQYF.

The genes are TRBV6-1 and TRBJ2-3, with 9 bases aligning to TRBD1. V lost 1 base and J lost 4; bases outside the gene matches: 12. The CDR3 spans 18 residues. Germline CDR1 is MNHNS and CDR2 is SASEGT. Written as DNA, the CDR3 is TGTGCCAGCAGTGAAGTGGGGACGGGGACAGGGAATCCAGATACGCAGTATTTT. Protein sequence: CASSEVGTGTGNPDTQYF.

This chain joins TRBV5-4 and TRBJ2-5; D may be TRBD2 (5 bases). Trimming took 2 bases from V and 3 from J, leaving 14 bases between them. The CDR3 covers 15 residues. CDR1 is SGHNT and CDR2 is YYREEE in the germline V gene (reference sequence). In DNA, the CDR3 is TGTGCCAGCAGCTTTTTGTTGGCGGAGGAAGAGACCCAGTACTTC. Its protein product is CASSFLLAEEETQYF.

This chain joins TRBV14 and TRBJ1-2; D remains ambiguous. With 0 bases removed from V and 2 bases from J, the gap between germline ends came to 13 bases. This CDR3 has 16 residues. Germline V gene lookup returns CDR1 SGHDN and CDR2 FVKESK. The CDR3 protein is CASSQDSWAGNYGYTF. CDR3 bases: TGTGCCAGCAGCCAAGACTCTTGGGCGGGAAACTATGGCTACACCTTC.

The chain employs TRBV7-8 and TRBJ1-2; D is ambiguous. Between the trimmed V and J ends, which lost 4 bases and 8 bases, there was a span of 14 bases. CDR3 length equals 13 residues. Germline V gene data show CDR1 as SGHVS and CDR2 as FQNEAQ. Written as DNA, the CDR3 is TGTGCCAGCAGCTCCCGGCTTCTTGGGGGCTACACCTTC. Protein product: CASSSRLLGGYTF. The entire variable domain, with the rest obtained from reference TRBV7-8 and TRBJ1-2, is as follows: GAGVSQSPRYKVAKRGQDVALRCDPISGHVSLFWYQQALGQGPEFLTYFQNEAQLDKSGLPSDRFFAERPEGSVSTLKIQRTQQEDSAVYLCASSSRLLGGYTFGSGTRLTVV.